This T cell receptor beta chain is drawn from a study of blood T cells in healthy people across ages. Whole-study findings and limits: Age brought a roughly linear fall in TCR beta diversity measured per million T cells.

V dropped 4 bases and J dropped 10; count of bases not matched to a gene: 9. This CDR3 region has 13 residues. Germline values: CDR1 SQVTM, CDR2 ANQGSEA. The study isolated at least 6 million PBMCs from each sample. A single count supports this clonotype. What it binds is not known. Combining a sample-barcoded 5' primer with a J-beta primer mix, a second PCR ran for 7 to 11 cycles. One entry per CDR3 protein, called by TCRdb with MiXCR from the 5' RACE reads. The table lists roughly 2 million distinct CDR3 sequences, 40% to 55% of them singletons, with around 2.1% in the top ten. This chain connects TRBV29-1 to TRBJ2-3, with 9 bases lining up with TRBD1. Sequenced sample: blood. The receptor was isolated from a woman between 40 and 55 years old in good health. In DNA, the CDR3 is TGCAGCGTTGTGGGGGACAGGGCCCGTGCGCAGTATTTT. Its translation is CSVVGDRARAQYF.